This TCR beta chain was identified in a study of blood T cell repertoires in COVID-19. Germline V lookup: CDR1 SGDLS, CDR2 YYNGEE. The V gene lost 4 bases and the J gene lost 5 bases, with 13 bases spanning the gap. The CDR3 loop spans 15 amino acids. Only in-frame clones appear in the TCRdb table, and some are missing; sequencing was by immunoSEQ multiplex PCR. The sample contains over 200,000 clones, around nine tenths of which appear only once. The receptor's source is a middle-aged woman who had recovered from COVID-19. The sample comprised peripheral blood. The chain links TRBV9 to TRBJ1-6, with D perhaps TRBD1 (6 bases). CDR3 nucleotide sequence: TGTGCCAGCAGCCCCCAGGGGCCTCATAATTCACCCCTCCACTTT. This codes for CASSPQGPHNSPLHF.